The sample holds a few counts of the clone carrying this T cell receptor (beta chain). This record belongs to a study of blood T cells in healthy people across ages. Combining a sample-barcoded 5' primer with a J-beta primer mix, a second PCR ran for about 6 to 11 cycles. TCRdb itself ran the 5' RACE reads through MiXCR, one entry per CDR3 protein. The sample consists of more than 750,000 distinct CDR3 sequences, 29% of them appearing once. Germline CDR1 is ENHRY and CDR2 is SYGVKD. The V gene lost 5 bases and the J gene lost 5 bases, with 12 bases spanning the gap. The CDR3 length is 13 residues. These data were also reused for a study on T cells of mothers and their children.

The sequencing input was blood. This chain links TRBV10-3 with TRBJ2-5; a weak D match, TRBD2 (5 bases). The sequence derives from a woman in her thirties or forties in good health. CDR3: CAISPSPGETQYF. The CDR3 nucleotides are TGTGCCATCAGTCCTTCGCCGGGGGAGACCCAGTACTTC.